The 22 T cell receptor beta chains in this list originate from one sample, sequenced in a study of blood T cell repertoires in COVID-19. Assay: immunoSEQ multiplex PCR; the TCRdb copy retains only in-frame clones and omits some. Among 120,000 or so clones listed, 70% to 80% were seen once. Sample: peripheral blood. The receptors here all came from a middle-aged man with active or convalescent COVID-19.

The chain couples TRBV9 to TRBJ1-6; D is possibly TRBD1 (5 bases). Germline values: CDR1 SGDLS, CDR2 YYNGEE. The CDR3 is made up of 13 amino acids. Trimming took 3 bases from V and 7 from J, leaving 8 bases between them. CDR3 bases: TGTGCCAGCAGCGCGCGGACAAATTCACCCCTCCACTTT. Encoded protein: CASSARTNSPLHF.

The chain recombines TRBV30 with TRBJ1-6; D remains ambiguous. Germline V gene data show CDR1 as GTSNPN and CDR2 as SVGIG (reference sequence). V lost 5 bases to trimming and J lost 9 bases, with 14 bases between them. This CDR3 has 13 residues. CDR3 coding DNA: TGTGCCTGGTCGCCGAGGTTCGCTTCACCCCTCCACTTT. This codes for CAWSPRFASPLHF.

The chain carries TRBV6-5 and TRBJ1-1; 8 positions agree with TRBD1. The V segment lost 2 bases and the J segment 6 bases; nucleotides outside the gene matches: 8. CDR3 length: 15 amino acids. CDR1 MNHEY and CDR2 SVGAGI come from the germline V gene. The CDR3 nucleotides read TGTGCCAGCAGTTACCCCGGTACAGGGGGACCTGAAGCTTTCTTT. As protein: CASSYPGTGGPEAFF.

Here the CDR3 reads CATKGGGMADTQYF. The CDR3 coding sequence is TGTGCCACCAAGGGTGGAGGGATGGCAGATACGCAGTATTTT. The chain employs TRBV24-1 and TRBJ2-3; D is possibly TRBD2 (6 bases). CDR3 length: 14 residues. Germline values: CDR1 KGHDR, CDR2 SFDVKD. Between the trimmed V and J ends, which lost 8 bases and 4 bases, there was a span of 15 bases.

The chain is built from TRBV5-1 and TRBJ2-7, with D maybe TRBD1 (6 bases). The CDR3 has 13 residues. Germline V gene data show CDR1 as SGHRS and CDR2 as YFSETQ. Trimming removed 5 bases from V and 3 bases from J, with 12 bases in between. The chain's CDR3 is CASRRNRDYEQYF. In DNA form, the CDR3 reads TGCGCCAGCAGGCGGAACAGGGACTACGAGCAGTACTTC.

The chain couples TRBV7-2 to TRBJ2-7; D unresolved. The V gene's germline CDR1 is SGHTA and CDR2 FQGNSA. Trimming shortened V by 7 bases and J by 2 bases, and 6 bases separated the two germline ends. The CDR3 runs to 11 residues. In nucleotides, the CDR3 is TGTGCCAGCACCTCTACCTACGAGCAGTACTTC. Its protein is CASTSTYEQYF. The variable domain in full, with the rest retrieved from reference TRBV7-2 and TRBJ2-7, is GAGVSQSPSNKVTEKGKDVELRCDPISGHTALYWYRQSLGQGLEFLIYFQGNSAPDKSGLPSDRFSAERTGGSVSTLTIQRTQQEDSAVYLCASTSTYEQYFGPGTRLTVT.

V is TRBV2 and J is TRBJ1-5, with a weak D call TRBD1 (5 bases). The CDR3 runs to 15 residues. Trimming removed 8 bases from V and 1 base from J, with 15 bases in between. CDR1 SNHLY and CDR2 FYNNEI come from the germline V gene. CDR3 bases: TGTGCCAGCCGGGGGGACGCGGTGAGCAATCAGCCCCAGCATTTT. Translating gives CASRGDAVSNQPQHF. The complete variable domain, with remaining parts taken from reference TRBV2 and TRBJ1-5, reads EPEVTQTPSHQVTQMGQEVILRCVPISNHLYFYWYRQILGQKVEFLVSFYNNEISEKSEIFDDQFSVERPDGSNFTLKIRSTKLEDSAMYFCASRGDAVSNQPQHFGDGTRLSIL.

V and J are TRBV6-5 and TRBJ2-1; 7 bases line up with TRBD2. The junction had 8 bases not matched to a gene; V was cut back by 11 bases and J by 7 bases. CDR1 is MNHEY and CDR2 is SVGAGI in the germline V gene. The CDR3 sequence is 12 residues long. DNA of the CDR3: TGTGCCGCAACTAGCGTAGGGAATGAGCAGTTCTTC. This translates into CAATSVGNEQFF.

The chain combines TRBV7-2 with TRBJ2-1; possibly TRBD1 for D (8 bases). The CDR3 consists of 14 residues. Germline assignment: CDR1 SGHTA and CDR2 FQGNSA. V gave up 10 bases and J gave up 6 bases, with 19 bases separating them. The CDR3 DNA sequence: TGTGCCATAGGGGAGGGGACAGGCGCCAATGAGCAGTTCTTC. Translating gives CAIGEGTGANEQFF.

The J gene is TRBJ2-3, the V gene TRBV4-2, with 11 bases identical to TRBD2. Losses at the gene ends were 0 bases for V and 3 bases for J; bases not matched to a gene: 2. Germline CDR1 LGHNA, CDR2 YNFKEQ. This CDR3 is built from 16 residues. The CDR3 DNA follows: TGTGCCAGCAGCCAAGAGATAGCGGGAGGGACAGATACGCAGTATTTT. It is translated as CASSQEIAGGTDTQYF.

V is TRBV28 and J is TRBJ1-4, with D maybe TRBD1 (6 bases). V was trimmed by 6 bases and J by 6 bases, leaving 17 bases between them. This CDR3 has 15 residues. Germline lookup yields CDR1 MDHEN and CDR2 SYDVKM. Written as DNA, the CDR3 is TGTGCCAGCAGCCCGAACAGGGCAGGCGATGAAAAACTGTTTTTT. The encoded protein is CASSPNRAGDEKLFF.

This sequence joins TRBV5-1 and TRBJ1-1; 9 nucleotides agree with TRBD1. The CDR3 contains 14 residues. The V and J ends lost 4 bases and 5 bases, in that order; junction bases with no gene match: 6. Germline CDR1 SGHRS, CDR2 YFSETQ. The CDR3 region has the DNA TGCGCCAGCAGCCCCCGGACAGGGGAGACTGAAGCTTTCTTT. Protein: CASSPRTGETEAFF.

The CDR3 here is CASSPPAGTEAFF. The CDR3 DNA follows: TGTGCCAGCAGTCCCCCGGCAGGCACTGAAGCTTTCTTT. The chain is built from TRBV6-5 and TRBJ1-1, with D unresolved. Trimming removed 5 bases at V and 4 bases at J, with 11 bases between. CDR3 size: 13 residues. Germline CDR1 is MNHEY and CDR2 is SVGAGI.

The CDR3 sequence: CASSRRGTGELFF. The DNA of the CDR3 is TGTGCCAGCAGCCGCAGGGGAACCGGGGAGCTGTTTTTT. The V call is TRBV5-6, the J call TRBJ2-2; D perhaps matches TRBD1 (6 bases). The CDR3 is 13 amino acids. Between the trimmed V and J ends, which lost 4 bases and 5 bases, there was a span of 9 bases. Germline CDR1 SGHDT, CDR2 YYEEEE.

This clone was detected only a few times. The gene calls are TRBV5-1 and TRBJ1-2, with TRBD1 identical over 12 bases. The germline V gene has CDR1 SGHRS and CDR2 YFSETQ. V dropped 4 bases and J dropped 8; count of bases not matched to a gene: 9. The CDR3 is 15 residues long. The CDR3 coding sequence is TGCGCCAGCAGCCTGGGGACAGGGGGCGTGGAGGGCTACACCTTC. This gives the protein CASSLGTGGVEGYTF. Based on the CDR3 plus reference TRBV5-1 and TRBJ1-2, the full variable domain is KAGVTQTPRYLIKTRGQQVTLSCSPISGHRSVSWYQQTPGQGLQFLFEYFSETQRNKGNFPGRFSGRQFSNSRSEMNVSTLELGDSALYLCASSLGTGGVEGYTFGSGTRLTVV.

This chain uses TRBV5-1 with TRBJ2-7; 7 bases align to TRBD1. The CDR3 extends over 14 amino acids. Germline CDR1 is SGHRS and CDR2 is YFSETQ. V shed 4 bases, J shed 1 base, and the junction held 5 bases outside the gene matches. The chain's CDR3 is CASSIQGDSYEQYF. DNA for the CDR3: TGCGCCAGCAGCATCCAGGGGGATTCCTACGAGCAGTACTTC.

This clone was seen a few times. V is TRBV4-1 and J is TRBJ2-7, with 12 nucleotides matching TRBD2. CDR3 length: 18 amino acids. With V trimmed by 0 bases and J by 6 bases, 12 bases remained unmatched. The germline CDR1 and CDR2 sequences are MGHRA and YSYEKL. The CDR3, as DNA: TGCGCCAGCAGCCAAGATCAGACTAGCGGGAGCTTGTATGGCGAGCAGTACTTC. This sequence encodes CASSQDQTSGSLYGEQYF.

The genes are TRBV5-1 and TRBJ2-5, with D perhaps TRBD2 (6 bases). The CDR3 loop spans 18 amino acids. Germline lookup yields CDR1 SGHRS and CDR2 YFSETQ. V shed 4 bases and J shed 2 bases, with 24 bases lying between them. CDR3 loop: CASSAAGTQVGRQETQYF. The DNA for the CDR3 is TGCGCCAGCAGCGCGGCCGGGACTCAAGTAGGTAGGCAAGAGACCCAGTACTTC.

This rearrangement joins TRBV21-1 to TRBJ1-6; the table's TRBD1 call for D was not verified on the DNA. TRBV21-1 is a pseudogene. This CDR3 is built from 19 residues. The CDR3 region has the DNA TGTGCCAGCCTTATCCTCCGGGACAAAATTGTATTGGTAGGATCACCCCTCCACTTT. It codes for CASLILRDKIVLVGSPLHF.

V usage is TRBV10-3 and J usage is TRBJ1-1; a possible D gene is TRBD1 (6 bases). This CDR3 spans 14 amino acids. Germline CDR1 ENHRY, CDR2 SYGVKD. Trimming stripped 3 bases from V and 5 bases from J, with 13 bases between. CDR3 loop: CAISEGGEGTEAFF. CDR3 DNA sequence: TGTGCCATCAGTGAAGGGGGAGAAGGTACTGAAGCTTTCTTT.

V gene TRBV6-6 combines with J gene TRBJ1-5, with 9 bases identical to TRBD1. Germline V gives CDR1 MNHNY, CDR2 SVGAGI (reference sequence). V lost 6 bases, J lost 7 bases, and 7 bases stayed unmatched. The CDR3 has 14 amino acids. Written as DNA, the CDR3 is TGTGCCAGCAGCTCCGGGACAGGGAACCAGCCCCAGCATTTT. It specifies CASSSGTGNQPQHF.

The chain carries TRBV20-1 and TRBJ1-2, with TRBD1 matching 11 bases. Germline V gene data show CDR1 as DFQATT and CDR2 as SNEGSKA (reference sequence). This CDR3 contains 11 residues. CDR3 sequence (DNA): TGCATTGGACAGGGGGCGAGTGGCTACACCTTC. As protein: CIGQGASGYTF.